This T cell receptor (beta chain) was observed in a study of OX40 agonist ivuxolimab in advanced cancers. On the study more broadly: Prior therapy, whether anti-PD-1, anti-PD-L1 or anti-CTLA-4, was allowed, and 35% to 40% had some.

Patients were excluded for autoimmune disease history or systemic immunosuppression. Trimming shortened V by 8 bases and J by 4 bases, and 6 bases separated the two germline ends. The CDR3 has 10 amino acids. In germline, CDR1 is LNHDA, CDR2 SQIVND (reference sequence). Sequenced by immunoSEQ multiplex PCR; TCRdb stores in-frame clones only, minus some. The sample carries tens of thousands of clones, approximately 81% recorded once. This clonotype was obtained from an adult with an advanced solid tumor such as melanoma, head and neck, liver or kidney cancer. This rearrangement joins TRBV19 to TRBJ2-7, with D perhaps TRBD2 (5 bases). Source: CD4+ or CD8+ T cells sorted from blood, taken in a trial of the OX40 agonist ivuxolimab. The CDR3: CASGGYEQYF. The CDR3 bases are TGTGCCAGTGGAGGATACGAGCAGTACTTC.